A single T cell receptor beta chain is shown here with its context. No antigen is known for it. A much larger clone differs from this one at a single base, so this may be a read error. This sample was taken from a study of blood T cells in healthy people across ages. Study-wide points: Naive and antigen-experienced cells could not be conclusively compared, given unsorted PBMCs.

The second PCR ran about 6 to 12 cycles with a sample-barcoded 5' primer and J-beta primers. A template-switch adaptor that had 12 random nucleotides put a tag on each cDNA molecule. One entry per CDR3 protein, called by TCRdb with MiXCR from the 5' RACE reads. The sample records around 710,000 distinct CDR3 sequences, 40% to 45% being singletons. Per the germline V gene, CDR1 is MNHEY and CDR2 is SMNVEV (reference sequence). This CDR3 has 15 amino acids. The chain employs TRBV27 and TRBJ2-7; D might be TRBD2 (5 bases). This clonotype originated in a woman aged 60-70 years in good health. The sequenced sample consisted of blood. This CDR3 is CTSSSTGKASYEQYF. DNA for the CDR3: TGTACCAGCAGCTCAACGGGGAAAGCCTCCTACGAGCAGTACTTC.